The entry below gives a single T cell receptor (beta chain) sequence along with its context. As handled by the study authors: Estimated nucleated cell counts came from reference gene primer amplification. The table came from immunoSEQ multiplex PCR; TCRdb's copy has only in-frame clones and leaves some out. From that table come the V and J calls and clone size; the DNA was used to work out D and trimming. This table has some 98,000 clones, 82% appearing once. This specimen belongs to a study of blood T cell repertoires in COVID-19. In the study overall: Samples representing acute and convalescent COVID-19 were sourced from the United States, Italy and Spain. PBMCs, B-cell-depleted T cells, or T cells provided the cDNA or gDNA that made up the material.

Looked up from germline, CDR1 is MDHEN and CDR2 is SYDVKM. The CDR3 sequence is 15 residues long. Trimming left V 6 bases short and J 4 bases short, with 16 bases between. The sequenced material came from peripheral blood. The chain combines TRBV28 with TRBJ1-5; the D gene is possibly TRBD1 (6 bases). The TCR was taken from a man aged 65-85 years with active or convalescent COVID-19. CDR3 protein: CASSFLNRVNQPQHF. CDR3 DNA sequence: TGTGCCAGCAGCTTCCTCAACAGGGTTAATCAGCCCCAGCATTTT.